What follows is one T cell receptor (beta chain) and its context. What it binds is not known. An equimolar mix of two oligonucleotides served as the beta constant-region primer for TRBC1 and TRBC2. Four rounds of PCR amplified the ligated cDNA using nested alpha and beta constant-region primers plus SP2. TCRdb passed the UMI-ligation and nested PCR reads through MiXCR, listing each CDR3 protein once. The table has about 150,000 distinct CDR3 sequences, approximately 22% seen once. These data belong to a study of naive and memory T cell subsets. Study outcomes and limitations: Over 85% of naive TCR sequences appeared only once, unlike memory subsets. Naive repertoires, especially CD8, held a few larger clonotypes, possibly memory cells re-expressing CD45RA. Expression changes during T cell differentiation may affect RNA-based TCR counts.

CD8 T cells were positively selected from what remained after CD4 positive selection. The V segment lost 5 bases and the J segment 3 bases; nucleotides outside the gene matches: 5. CDR3 length: 13 residues. Germline loops: CDR1 DFQATT, CDR2 SNEGSKA (reference sequence). V is TRBV20-1 and J is TRBJ2-7; 9 bases fit TRBD1. The sample comprised naive CD4+ T cells from blood. The clonotype comes from a human donor in good health. The CDR3 bases are TGCAGTGCTGCCGGGACAGGGAACTACGAGCAGTACTTC. Translating it yields CSAAGTGNYEQYF.